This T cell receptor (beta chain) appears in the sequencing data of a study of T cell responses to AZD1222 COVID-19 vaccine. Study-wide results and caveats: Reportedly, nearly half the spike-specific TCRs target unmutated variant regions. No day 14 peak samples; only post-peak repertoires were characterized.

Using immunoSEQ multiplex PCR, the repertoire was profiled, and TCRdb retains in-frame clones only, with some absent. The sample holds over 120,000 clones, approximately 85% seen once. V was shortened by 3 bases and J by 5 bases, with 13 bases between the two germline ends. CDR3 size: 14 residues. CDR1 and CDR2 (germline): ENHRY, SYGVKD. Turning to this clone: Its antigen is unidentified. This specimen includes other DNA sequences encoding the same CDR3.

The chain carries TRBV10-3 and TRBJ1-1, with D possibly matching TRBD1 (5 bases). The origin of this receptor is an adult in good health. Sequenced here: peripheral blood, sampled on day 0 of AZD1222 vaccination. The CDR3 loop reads CAISESQGRTEAFF. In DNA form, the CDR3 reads TGTGCCATCAGTGAATCGCAGGGAAGGACTGAAGCTTTCTTT.